Listed below are T cell receptor beta chains from one sample, sequenced in a study of OX40 agonist ivuxolimab in advanced cancers. This table comes from immunoSEQ multiplex PCR, and its TCRdb copy is limited to in-frame clones, with some not included. In the table there are roughly 60,000 clones, roughly 84% of which are singletons. The sequencing used CD4+ or CD8+ T cells sorted from blood, collected in a trial of the OX40 agonist ivuxolimab. The receptors shown here come from an adult with an advanced solid tumor such as melanoma, head and neck, liver or kidney cancer. Each CDR3 is given with its conserved first and last residue. A D gene is named only where the DNA matches it firmly. Only some rows state a clone size, as once, few, many or a class for expanded clones.

J gene: TRBJ2-1; D gene: TRBD2; clone size: -; V gene: TRBV5-1; CDR3 protein: CASGQGGNSGRASNRQFF; CDR3 DNA: TGCGCCAGCGGACAGGGCGGAAATAGCGGGAGGGCCTCCAATCGGCAGTTCTTC
J gene: TRBJ1-1; D gene: -; clone size: -; V gene: TRBV19; CDR3 protein: CASMGHPNTEAFF; CDR3 DNA: TGTGCCAGTATGGGACACCCGAACACTGAAGCTTTCTTT
J gene: TRBJ2-2; D gene: -; clone size: -; V gene: TRBV19; CDR3 protein: CASSIVDSMNTGELFF; CDR3 DNA: TGTGCCAGTAGTATCGTCGACAGCATGAACACCGGGGAGCTGTTTTTT
J gene: TRBJ2-3; D gene: TRBD1; clone size: -; V gene: TRBV10-3; CDR3 protein: CAISVSGTGVLDTDTQYF; CDR3 DNA: TGTGCCATCAGTGTTTCCGGGACAGGGGTCCTTGACACAGATACGCAGTATTTT
J gene: TRBJ2-2; D gene: TRBD1; clone size: -; V gene: TRBV6-5; CDR3 protein: CASSYQDRVYGGELFF; CDR3 DNA: TGTGCCAGCAGTTACCAGGACAGGGTTTACGGCGGGGAGCTGTTTTTT
J gene: TRBJ2-7; D gene: TRBD1; clone size: -; V gene: TRBV7-8; CDR3 protein: CASSLGGTGKTYEQYF; CDR3 DNA: TGTGCCAGCAGCTTAGGGGGGACAGGGAAAACCTACGAGCAGTACTTC
J gene: TRBJ2-1; D gene: -; clone size: -; V gene: TRBV2; CDR3 protein: CASSFGDKYNEQFF; CDR3 DNA: TGTGCCAGCAGTTTCGGGGATAAGTACAATGAGCAGTTCTTC
J gene: TRBJ2-3; D gene: TRBD2; clone size: -; V gene: TRBV7-9; CDR3 protein: CASSLALAGPEADTQYF; CDR3 DNA: TGTGCCAGCAGCTTAGCGCTAGCGGGGCCCGAAGCGGATACGCAGTATTTT
J gene: TRBJ1-1; D gene: -; clone size: once; V gene: TRBV6-6; CDR3 protein: CASSYSSGAEAFF; CDR3 DNA: TGTGCCAGCAGTTACAGCTCCGGGGCTGAAGCTTTCTTT
J gene: TRBJ2-7; D gene: TRBD1; clone size: once; V gene: TRBV7-9; CDR3 protein: CASSLGQGVDEQYF; CDR3 DNA: TGTGCCAGCAGCTTGGGACAGGGGGTTGACGAGCAGTACTTC
J gene: TRBJ2-5; D gene: -; clone size: -; V gene: TRBV9; CDR3 protein: CASSLRQGQQETQYF; CDR3 DNA: TGTGCCAGCAGCCTTCGACAAGGACAGCAAGAGACCCAGTACTTC
J gene: TRBJ2-7; D gene: TRBD1; clone size: -; V gene: TRBV6-1; CDR3 protein: CAVRDSSYEQYF; CDR3 DNA: TGTGCCGTCCGGGACAGCTCCTACGAGCAGTACTTC
J gene: TRBJ2-7; D gene: TRBD1; clone size: -; V gene: TRBV5-4; CDR3 protein: CASSLEQGAFEQYF; CDR3 DNA: TGTGCCAGCAGCTTGGAACAGGGGGCGTTCGAGCAGTACTTC
J gene: TRBJ2-5; D gene: -; clone size: -; V gene: TRBV27; CDR3 protein: CASSLGVLETQYF; CDR3 DNA: TGTGCCAGCAGTTTAGGGGTGTTAGAGACCCAGTACTTC
J gene: TRBJ1-5; D gene: -; clone size: -; V gene: TRBV2; CDR3 protein: CASRQGSFSNQPQHF; CDR3 DNA: TGTGCCAGCAGGCAGGGGTCATTTAGCAATCAGCCCCAGCATTTT
J gene: TRBJ2-1; D gene: TRBD1; clone size: few; V gene: TRBV29-1; CDR3 protein: CSVRQGSYNEQFF; CDR3 DNA: TGCAGCGTTAGACAGGGCTCCTACAATGAGCAGTTCTTC
J gene: TRBJ2-7; D gene: -; clone size: -; V gene: TRBV18; CDR3 protein: CASSLSGEGAYEQYF; CDR3 DNA: TGTGCCAGCTCATTATCGGGAGAGGGGGCCTACGAGCAGTACTTC
J gene: TRBJ2-1; D gene: TRBD2; clone size: -; V gene: TRBV9; CDR3 protein: CASSVRAGGSDEQFF; CDR3 DNA: TGTGCCAGCAGCGTAAGGGCGGGGGGGAGTGATGAGCAGTTCTTC
J gene: TRBJ2-1; D gene: TRBD1; clone size: -; V gene: TRBV25-1; CDR3 protein: CASRDRGVGNEQFF; CDR3 DNA: TGTGCCAGCAGGGACAGGGGTGTGGGTAATGAGCAGTTCTTC
J gene: TRBJ1-2; D gene: -; clone size: -; V gene: TRBV5-5; CDR3 protein: CASSLVDSPYGYTF; CDR3 DNA: TGTGCCAGCAGCTTGGTGGACAGCCCATATGGCTACACCTTC
J gene: TRBJ2-3; D gene: -; clone size: -; V gene: TRBV7-9; CDR3 protein: CASSPGDNADTQYF; CDR3 DNA: TGTGCCAGCAGCCCCGGTGATAATGCAGATACGCAGTATTTT
J gene: TRBJ1-2; D gene: TRBD1; clone size: -; V gene: TRBV28; CDR3 protein: CASSSGQDPNYGYTF; CDR3 DNA: TGTGCCAGCAGTTCCGGACAGGATCCTAACTATGGCTACACCTTC
J gene: TRBJ2-7; D gene: TRBD2; clone size: once; V gene: TRBV5-4; CDR3 protein: CASSLDTSGRLSYEQYF; CDR3 DNA: TGTGCCAGCAGCTTGGACACTAGCGGAAGGCTGTCCTACGAGCAGTACTTC
J gene: TRBJ1-1; D gene: -; clone size: -; V gene: TRBV10-1; CDR3 protein: CASSESWGTSTEAFF; CDR3 DNA: TGCGCCAGCAGTGAGTCATGGGGTACGAGCACTGAAGCTTTCTTT
J gene: TRBJ2-1; D gene: -; clone size: once; V gene: TRBV25-1; CDR3 protein: CASTSRAGGRAGGYEQFF; CDR3 DNA: TGTGCCAGCACCTCTCGGGCAGGGGGGAGGGCCGGGGGTTATGAGCAGTTCTTC
J gene: TRBJ2-7; D gene: -; clone size: -; V gene: TRBV20-1; CDR3 protein: CSAGPGNAQYF; CDR3 DNA: TGCAGTGCTGGCCCAGGGAATGCGCAGTACTTC
J gene: TRBJ1-5; D gene: TRBD1; clone size: -; V gene: TRBV4-1; CDR3 protein: CASSQYRGANQPQHF; CDR3 DNA: TGCGCCAGCAGCCAGTACAGGGGGGCAAATCAGCCCCAGCATTTT
J gene: TRBJ2-1; D gene: TRBD1; clone size: -; V gene: TRBV5-4; CDR3 protein: CASSLRDRGPLF; CDR3 DNA: TGTGCCAGCAGCTTACGGGACAGGGGGCCGCTCTTC
J gene: TRBJ2-2; D gene: -; clone size: -; V gene: TRBV2; CDR3 protein: CASNGGETGLIGELFF; CDR3 DNA: TGTGCCAGCAACGGGGGTGAGACAGGTCTGATCGGGGAGCTGTTTTTT
J gene: TRBJ1-1; D gene: -; clone size: -; V gene: TRBV19; CDR3 protein: CASSWGGYTEAFF; CDR3 DNA: TGTGCCAGTAGTTGGGGGGGATACACTGAAGCTTTCTTT
J gene: TRBJ2-7; D gene: TRBD1; clone size: -; V gene: TRBV27; CDR3 protein: CASRPTGTVTYEQYF; CDR3 DNA: TGTGCCAGCAGACCGACCGGGACAGTAACCTACGAGCAGTACTTC
J gene: TRBJ2-7; D gene: TRBD2; clone size: -; V gene: TRBV2; CDR3 protein: CASSASSGLEQYF; CDR3 DNA: TGTGCCAGCAGTGCGTCTAGCGGCTTGGAGCAGTACTTC